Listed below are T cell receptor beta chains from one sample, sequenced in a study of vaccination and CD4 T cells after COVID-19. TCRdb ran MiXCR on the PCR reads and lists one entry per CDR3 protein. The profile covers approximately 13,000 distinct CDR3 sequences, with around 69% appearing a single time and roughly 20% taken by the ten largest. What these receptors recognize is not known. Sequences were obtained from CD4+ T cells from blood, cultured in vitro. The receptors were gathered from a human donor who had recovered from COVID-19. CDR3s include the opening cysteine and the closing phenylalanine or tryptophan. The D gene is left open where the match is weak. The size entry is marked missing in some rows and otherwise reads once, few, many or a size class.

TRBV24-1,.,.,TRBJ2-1,TGTGCCACCAGCCCGACTAGTTTTTTTGGCGTCGACAATGAGCAGTTCTTC,CATSPTSFFGVDNEQFF
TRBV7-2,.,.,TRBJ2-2,TGTGCCAGCAGCCGACAGAACACCGGGGAGCTGTTTTTT,CASSRQNTGELFF
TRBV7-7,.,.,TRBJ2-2,TGTGCCAGCAGCTTACAGGGCACCGGGGAGCTGTTTTTT,CASSLQGTGELFF
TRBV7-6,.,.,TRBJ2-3,TGTGCCAGCAGCTTATTGTCCTCCCCGCGGGATACGCAGTATTTT,CASSLLSSPRDTQYF
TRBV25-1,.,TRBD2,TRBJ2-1,TGTGCCAGCAAGGGACTAGCGGGAGTTACTGAGCAGTTCTTC,CASKGLAGVTEQFF
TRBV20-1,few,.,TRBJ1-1,TGCAGTGCTAGAGGCTTCGGCGGAACTGAAGCTTTCTTT,CSARGFGGTEAFF
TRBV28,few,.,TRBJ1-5,TGTGCCAGCAGTTTAAGGGGTGGGAGGTATCAGCCCCAGCATTTT,CASSLRGGRYQPQHF
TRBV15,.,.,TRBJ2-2,TGTGCCACCAGCAGAGATTTGGGGGCAGGCGGGGAGCTGTTTTTT,CATSRDLGAGGELFF
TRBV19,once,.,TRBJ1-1,TGTGCCAGTAGAGGGGACGGAGCTTTCTTT,CASRGDGAFF
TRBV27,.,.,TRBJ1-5,TGTGCCAGTCACCCTAATCAGCCCCAGCATTTT,CASHPNQPQHF
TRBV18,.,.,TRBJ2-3,TGTGCCAGCTCACCGCGGAGATCAACAGATACGCAGTATTTT,CASSPRRSTDTQYF
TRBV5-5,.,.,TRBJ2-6,TGTGCCAGCAGCTCGGCACCCCGACGGGTTGGCGCCAACGTCCTGACTTTC,CASSSAPRRVGANVLTF
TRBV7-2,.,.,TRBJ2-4,TGTGCCAGCAGCTTAGTTGCCGGGAAAAACATTCAGTACTTC,CASSLVAGKNIQYF
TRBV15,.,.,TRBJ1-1,TGTGCCACCAGCAGAGGGGGGGGCAGAATGAACACTGAAGCTTTCTTT,CATSRGGGRMNTEAFF
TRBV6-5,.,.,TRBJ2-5,TGTGCCAGCAGTTACACGAACCGAGAGACCCAGTACTTC,CASSYTNRETQYF
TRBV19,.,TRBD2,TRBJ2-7,TGTGCCAGTATGCGTCCGGGAGGGCCGTCCTACGAGCAGTACTTC,CASMRPGGPSYEQYF
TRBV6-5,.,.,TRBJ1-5,TGTGCCAGCAGTTACTCCCGGGACCTTCGAAAGGCCAAAGACCAGCCCCAGCATTTT,CASSYSRDLRKAKDQPQHF
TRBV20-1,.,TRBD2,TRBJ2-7,TGCAGTGCTAGAGGGGGGACTAGTTTTTACGAGCAGTACTTC,CSARGGTSFYEQYF
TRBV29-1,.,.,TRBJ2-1,TGCAGCGTGCCCGGCAGGGCCTCCTACAATGAGCAGTTCTTC,CSVPGRASYNEQFF
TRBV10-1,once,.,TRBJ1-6,TGCGCCAGCTCGCGTCAACGGACCAATTCACCCCTCCACTTT,CASSRQRTNSPLHF
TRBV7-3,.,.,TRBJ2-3,TGTGCCAGCAGCCCAGTGGGGGCTAGTTCAGATACGCAGTATTTT,CASSPVGASSDTQYF
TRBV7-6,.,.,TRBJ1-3,TGTGCCAGCAGCCTGGGAAATGGAAACACCATATATTTT,CASSLGNGNTIYF
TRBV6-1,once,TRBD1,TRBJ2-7,TGTGCCAGCAACCTCGGACAGGGGGGGGGAGAGCAGTACTTC,CASNLGQGGGEQYF
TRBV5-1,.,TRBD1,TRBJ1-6,TGCGCCAGTAGCAACCCGGGACAGACCGTTTCACCCCTCCACTTT,CASSNPGQTVSPLHF
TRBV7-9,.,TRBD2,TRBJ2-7,TGTGCCAGCAGCTTAGGGGTTAGCGGGAGGTCGGAGCAGTACTTC,CASSLGVSGRSEQYF
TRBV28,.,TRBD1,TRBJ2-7,TGTGCCAGCAGTTTACAGGGGGTGCCCTACGAGCAGTACTTC,CASSLQGVPYEQYF
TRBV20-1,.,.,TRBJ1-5,TGCAGTGCTAGGGGGCAGCGGGGGAGCAATCAGCCCCAGCATTTT,CSARGQRGSNQPQHF
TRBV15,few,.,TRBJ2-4,TGTGCCACCAGCTGGACAGCCAAAAACATTCAGTACTTC,CATSWTAKNIQYF
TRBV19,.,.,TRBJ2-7,TGTGCCAGTAGTAGGTCTAGGGATTACGAGCAGTACTTC,CASSRSRDYEQYF
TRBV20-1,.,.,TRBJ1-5,TGCAGTGCTAGCAGGGGTTTTCAGCCCCAGCATTTT,CSASRGFQPQHF
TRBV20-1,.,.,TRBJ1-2,TGCAGTGCTCACCACGGGGCTGGGGGCGCCGGCTATGGCTACACCTTC,CSAHHGAGGAGYGYTF
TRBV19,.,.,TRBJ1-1,TGTGCCAGTAGTAGGGGGAGCACTGAAGCTTTCTTT,CASSRGSTEAFF
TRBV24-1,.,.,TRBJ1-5,TGTGCCACCAGTAGGGCAGTCAATCAGCCCCAGCATTTT,CATSRAVNQPQHF
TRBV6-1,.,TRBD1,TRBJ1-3,TGTGCCAGCAGACCCCGACAGGGGGGAAACACCATATATTTT,CASRPRQGGNTIYF
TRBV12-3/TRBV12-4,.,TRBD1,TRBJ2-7,TGTGCCAGCAGTTTCTTGGGGACAGGGGGACACGAGCAGTACTTC,CASSFLGTGGHEQYF
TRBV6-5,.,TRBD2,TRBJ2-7,TGTGCCAGCAGTTACCTGAGCGGGAGCGCTGTCGAGCAGTACTTC,CASSYLSGSAVEQYF
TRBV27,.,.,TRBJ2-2,TGTGCCAGCAGTCGGAGGGGACTTAGATATAACACCGGGGAGCTGTTTTTT,CASSRRGLRYNTGELFF
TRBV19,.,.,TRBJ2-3,TGTGCCAGCTCTATTAGGGGGGCCCCCACAGATACGCAGTATTTT,CASSIRGAPTDTQYF
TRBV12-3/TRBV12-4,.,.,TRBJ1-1,TGTGCCAGCAGTTATTCGGGGCGCGGGACTGAAGCTTTCTTT,CASSYSGRGTEAFF
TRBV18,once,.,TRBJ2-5,TGTGCCAGCTCACCACCGGTCGGAGAGACCCAGTACTTC,CASSPPVGETQYF
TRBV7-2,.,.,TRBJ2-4,TGTGCCAGCAGCTTATCTCAAAACATTCAGTACTTC,CASSLSQNIQYF
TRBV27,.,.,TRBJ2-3,TGTGCCAGCAGGTCGGGACCCGATACGCAGTATTTT,CASRSGPDTQYF
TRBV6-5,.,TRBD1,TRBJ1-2,TGTGCCAGCAGTTCGATATCCAGGGGGACCTATGGCTACACCTTC,CASSSISRGTYGYTF
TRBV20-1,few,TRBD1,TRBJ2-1,TGCAGTGCCAGTCCAGGGGGTTTGATCGACAATGAGCAGTTCTTC,CSASPGGLIDNEQFF
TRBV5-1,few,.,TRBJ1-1,TGCGCCAGCAGCTTGGTGCAGGGTCGCACTGAAGCTTTCTTT,CASSLVQGRTEAFF
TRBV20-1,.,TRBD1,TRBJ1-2,TGCAGTGCCCCGGGGACAGCAGGTGGCTACACCTTC,CSAPGTAGGYTF
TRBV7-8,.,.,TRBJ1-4,TGTGCCAGCAACCTGGGGGGGACTAATGAAAAACTGTTTTTT,CASNLGGTNEKLFF
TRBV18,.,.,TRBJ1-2,TGTGCCAGCTCACCGCGAACAGGGTCGGAAAACTATGGCTACACCTTC,CASSPRTGSENYGYTF
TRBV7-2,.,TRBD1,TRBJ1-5,TGTGCCAGCAGCTCTCAGGGGGTGTGGCAGCCCCAGCATTTT,CASSSQGVWQPQHF
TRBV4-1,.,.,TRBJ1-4,TGCGCCAGCAGCCAAACGCTAGGTAAACTGTTTTTT,CASSQTLGKLFF
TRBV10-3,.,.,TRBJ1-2,TGTGCCATCAGTGACCTGGGTGGGGATGACTATGGCTACACCTTC,CAISDLGGDDYGYTF
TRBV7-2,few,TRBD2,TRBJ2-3,TGTGCCAGCAGCTTAGAAGCGGGACCCACAGATACGCAGTATTTT,CASSLEAGPTDTQYF
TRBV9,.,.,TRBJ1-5,TGTGCCAGCAGCGTAGGAGCCGCCAGCAATCAGCCCCAGCATTTT,CASSVGAASNQPQHF
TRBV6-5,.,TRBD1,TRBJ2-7,TGTGCCAGCAGTTACATCCGAAGGGGGCGGAACGAGCAGTACTTC,CASSYIRRGRNEQYF
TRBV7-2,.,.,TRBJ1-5,TGTGCCAGCAGCCTTACGACGGGGCAGCAGCAGCCCCAGCATTTT,CASSLTTGQQQPQHF
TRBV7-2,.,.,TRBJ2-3,TGTGCCAGCAGCACCGTGGGGGGAGGATGGGGTACGCAGTATTTT,CASSTVGGGWGTQYF
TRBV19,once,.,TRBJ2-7,TGTGCCAGTAGTATCAATGCCGCGGGCTCCTACGAGCAGTACTTC,CASSINAAGSYEQYF
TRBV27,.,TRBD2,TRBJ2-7,TGTGCCAGCAGTGGGGGCGGGAGGGTCGAGCAGTACTTC,CASSGGGRVEQYF
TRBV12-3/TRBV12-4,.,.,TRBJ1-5,TGTGCCAGCAGTCCCCGGGACATCCGCAATCAGCCCCAGCATTTT,CASSPRDIRNQPQHF
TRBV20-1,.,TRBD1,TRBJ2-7,TGCAGTGCCGCCACCCACAGGGGTGGTTACGAGCAGTACTTC,CSAATHRGGYEQYF